This TCR beta chain is drawn from a study of post-analysis software for immune sequencing data. Study-wide results and limits: Samples from one preparation batch, clustered by F measure, grouped strongly together. In patients, roughly 5 TRBV segments were more frequent than in controls, with TRBV5-6, TRBV5-1 and TRBV20-1 among them.

Every TCR beta cDNA library bore unique molecular identifiers. T cells, roughly 0.95 to 10 million of them, yielded some 500,000 cDNA molecules. TCRdb independently ran MiXCR on the PCR reads; one entry per CDR3 protein. The sample holds about 170,000 distinct CDR3 sequences, approximately 31% seen once. For this clonotype: Its antigen is still unknown.

The germline CDR1 and CDR2 sequences are SEHNR and FQNEAQ (reference sequence). The CDR3 consists of 18 residues. Trimming took 1 base from V and 0 from J, leaving 17 bases between them. The chain joins TRBV7-9 to TRBJ2-3; D is possibly TRBD1 or TRBD2 (6 bases each). Sequenced material: blood. The sequence was obtained from a girl aged 5-17 years with multiple sclerosis. The CDR3 DNA reads as TGTGCCAGCAGCTTAGGGGGGGCGAGGACTCCTAGCACAGATACGCAGTATTTT. Protein product: CASSLGGARTPSTDTQYF.